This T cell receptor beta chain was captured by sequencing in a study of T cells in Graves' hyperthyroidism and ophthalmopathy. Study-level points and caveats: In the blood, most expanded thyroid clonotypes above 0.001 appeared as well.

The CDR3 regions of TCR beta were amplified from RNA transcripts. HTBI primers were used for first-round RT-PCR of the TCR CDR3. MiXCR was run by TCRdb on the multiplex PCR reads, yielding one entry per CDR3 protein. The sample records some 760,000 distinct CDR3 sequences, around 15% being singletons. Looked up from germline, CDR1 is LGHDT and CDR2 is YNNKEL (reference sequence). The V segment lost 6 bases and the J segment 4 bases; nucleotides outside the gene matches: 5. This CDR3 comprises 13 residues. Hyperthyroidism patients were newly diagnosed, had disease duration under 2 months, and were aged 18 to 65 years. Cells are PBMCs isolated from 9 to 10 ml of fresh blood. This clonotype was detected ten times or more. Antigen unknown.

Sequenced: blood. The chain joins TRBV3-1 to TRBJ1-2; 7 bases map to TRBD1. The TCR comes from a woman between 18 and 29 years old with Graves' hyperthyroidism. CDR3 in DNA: TGTGCCAGCAGTCGGGGACAGCTCTATGGCTACACCTTC. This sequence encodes CASSRGQLYGYTF.